This record covers a single TCR beta chain. This sample was taken from a study of T cell changes during pregnancy in multiple sclerosis. Sequenced by immunoSEQ multiplex PCR; TCRdb stores in-frame clones only, minus some. The profile shows some 13,000 clones, 85% to 90% of them singletons. The clonotype was recovered from a female donor in good health, enrolled as a control in a pregnancy study. Sequencing was performed on CD8+ T cells from peripheral blood mononuclear cells, taken in the second trimester of pregnancy.

CDR3 DNA sequence: TGTGCCAGCAGCTCCAGGACAGCGAACACTGAAGCTTTCTTT. This translates into CASSSRTANTEAFF. The gene calls are TRBV7-9 and TRBJ1-1, with D maybe TRBD1 (6 bases). The CDR3 covers 14 residues. V was shortened by 4 bases and J by 1 base, with 10 bases between the two germline ends. Germline CDR1 is SEHNR and CDR2 is FQNEAQ (reference sequence).